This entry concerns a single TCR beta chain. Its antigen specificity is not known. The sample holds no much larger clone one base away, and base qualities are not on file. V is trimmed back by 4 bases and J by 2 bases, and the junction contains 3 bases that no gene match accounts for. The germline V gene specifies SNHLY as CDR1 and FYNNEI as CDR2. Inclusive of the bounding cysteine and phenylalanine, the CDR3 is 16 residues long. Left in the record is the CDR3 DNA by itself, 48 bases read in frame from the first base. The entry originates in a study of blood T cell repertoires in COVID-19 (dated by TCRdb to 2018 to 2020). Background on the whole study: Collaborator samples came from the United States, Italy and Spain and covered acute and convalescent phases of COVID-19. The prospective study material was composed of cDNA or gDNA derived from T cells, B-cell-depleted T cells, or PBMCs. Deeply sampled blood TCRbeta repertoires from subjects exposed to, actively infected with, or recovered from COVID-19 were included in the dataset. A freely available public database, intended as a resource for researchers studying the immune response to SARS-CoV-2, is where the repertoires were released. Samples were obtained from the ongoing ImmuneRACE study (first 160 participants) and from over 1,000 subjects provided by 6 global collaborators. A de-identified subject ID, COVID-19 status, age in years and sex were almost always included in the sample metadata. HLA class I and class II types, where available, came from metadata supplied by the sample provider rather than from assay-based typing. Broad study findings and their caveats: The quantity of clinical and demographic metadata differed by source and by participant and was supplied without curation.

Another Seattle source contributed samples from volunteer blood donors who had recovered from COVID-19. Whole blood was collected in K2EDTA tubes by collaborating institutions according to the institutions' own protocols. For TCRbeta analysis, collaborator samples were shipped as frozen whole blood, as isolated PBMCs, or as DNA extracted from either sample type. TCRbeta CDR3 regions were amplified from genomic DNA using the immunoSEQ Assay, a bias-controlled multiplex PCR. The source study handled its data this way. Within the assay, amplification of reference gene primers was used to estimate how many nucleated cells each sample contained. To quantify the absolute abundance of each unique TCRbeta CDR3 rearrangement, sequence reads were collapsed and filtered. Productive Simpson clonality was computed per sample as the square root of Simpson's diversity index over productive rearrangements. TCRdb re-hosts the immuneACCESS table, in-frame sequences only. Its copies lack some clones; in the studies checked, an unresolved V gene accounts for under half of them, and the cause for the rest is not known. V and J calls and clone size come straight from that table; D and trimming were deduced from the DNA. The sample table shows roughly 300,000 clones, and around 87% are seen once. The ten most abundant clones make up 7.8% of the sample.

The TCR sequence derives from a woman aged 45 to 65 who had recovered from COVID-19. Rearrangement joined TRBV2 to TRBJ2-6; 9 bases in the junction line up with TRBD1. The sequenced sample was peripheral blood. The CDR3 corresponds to CASSADRGAGANVLTF. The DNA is TGTGCCAGCAGTGCGGACAGGGGAGCTGGGGCCAACGTCCTGACTTTC.